This T cell receptor (beta chain) was retrieved from a study of T cell responses to AZD1222 COVID-19 vaccine. Germline V CDR1 and CDR2: SGHTA, FQGNSA. The V end lost 5 bases, the J end lost 0 bases, and 13 bases lay between the germline ends. The CDR3 is 16 residues long. Some clones are missing from TCRdb's copy, which holds only in-frame ones; the method was immunoSEQ multiplex PCR. The data hold 90,000 to 120,000 clones, with 92% observed a single time. Remarks on this clone: Its specificity is unknown.

General study points: Reportedly, close to half of spike-specific TCRs are directed against unmutated variant regions.

This receptor was taken from an adult in good health. The chain couples TRBV7-2 to TRBJ1-4, with D possibly matching TRBD1 (6 bases). The sample consisted of peripheral blood, taken on day 0 of AZD1222 vaccination. The CDR3 is CASSPWGGATNEKLFF. The CDR3 region has the DNA TGTGCCAGCAGCCCATGGGGGGGCGCAACTAATGAAAAACTGTTTTTT.